This paragraph covers one TCR beta chain sequence. Its target is not known. The data originate from a study of cytomegalovirus exposure and HLA in healthy donors. Study-wide background: Within an early data release were about 85 million unique TCRs drawn from HLA-typed donors.

Primers for the PCR totalled 60 Vbeta and 13 Jbeta. Only in-frame clones appear in the TCRdb table, and some are missing; sequencing was by immunoSEQ multiplex PCR. The sample yields 85,000 to 100,000 clones, roughly three quarters seen once. Study-level findings and limits: The sole available immune exposure information was CMV serostatus.

The receptor's source is a male donor in good health and CMV-seropositive. Specimen: PBMCs.

CDR3 sequence (DNA): TGTGCCAGCAGCTTTTTGGGCGGGGGGTACGAGCAGTACTTC. Encoded protein: CASSFLGGGYEQYF. The chain uses TRBV7-8 and TRBJ2-7; 8 nucleotides align to TRBD2. This CDR3 spans 14 amino acids. Germline V CDR1 and CDR2: SGHVS, FQNEAQ. V gave up 3 bases and J gave up 4 bases; unmatched junction bases: 5.